The TCR beta chain described here comes from a study of T cells in localized non-small cell lung cancer. Whole-study results and caveats: The highest T cell clonality was in uninvolved adjacent lung, above tumor. Blood T cell density predicted longer survival; adjacent-lung clonality, shorter. Multi-region tumor sequencing was not done, so intratumor heterogeneity could not be excluded.

This CDR3 is built from 10 residues. CDR1 MGHDK and CDR2 SYGVNS come from the germline V gene. V lost 8 bases to trimming and J lost 4 bases, with 3 bases between them. As to this clone: Its antigen is unknown.

Assay: immunoSEQ multiplex PCR; the TCRdb copy retains only in-frame clones and omits some. Among some 33,000 clones listed, around 77% were seen once. The specimen was peripheral blood, collected before any cancer treatment. The gene calls are TRBV25-1 and TRBJ2-1; the D is unclear. The receptor comes from a male donor older than 55 with stage III squamous cell lung carcinoma. CDR3 sequence reads: CASGYNEQFF. CDR3 DNA sequence: TGTGCCAGCGGATACAATGAGCAGTTCTTC. Together with reference TRBV25-1 and TRBJ2-1, the CDR3 gives the full variable domain: EADIYQTPRYLVIGTGKKITLECSQTMGHDKMYWYQQDPGMELHLIHYSYGVNSTEKGDLSSESTVSRIRTEHFPLTLESARPSHTSQYLCASGYNEQFFGPGTRLTVL.